The entry below describes one TCR beta chain. The antigen is not known. This CDR3 is built from 13 residues. Trimming left V 5 bases short and J 5 bases short, with 12 bases between. The data belong to a study of T-cell memory formation after mild COVID-19. TCRdb called the 5' RACE reads again in MiXCR, with one record for every CDR3 protein. The data contain hundreds of thousands of distinct CDR3 sequences, about a sixth of them seen just once; the ten biggest clones take up about 23%. General study results and limits: Shrinking CD4+ clones resided mostly in CM and EM, and CD8+ ones in EMRA.

This chain connects TRBV12-3 or TRBV12-4 to TRBJ2-5; unclear D gene. Sequencing was performed on PBMCs or a T cell subset sorted from them (not recorded which). This TCR derives from a man younger than 35 who had mild COVID-19 (a few samples of this study predate the infection). Cell type and time point are not known. CDR3 sequence: CASSQRIGETQYF. The CDR3 DNA is TGTGCCAGCAGTCAGCGAATAGGGGAGACCCAGTACTTC.